These 6 T cell receptor beta chains came from one sample sequenced in a study. A single record per CDR3 protein comes from TCRdb applying MiXCR to the 5' RACE reads. The table records about 5,200 distinct CDR3 sequences, just over 70% of them present only once. Sequencing was done on a sample of naive CD4+ T cells sorted from blood. Subset indicated: naive CD4+ T cells, CD4+CD45RA+CD25-. The receptors were sampled from a female donor with breast cancer.

This clonotype was recorded a few times. This chain uses TRBV29-1 with TRBJ1-2; D is perhaps TRBD1 (5 bases). V was clipped by 5 bases and J by 6 bases, with 22 bases between them. This CDR3 region has 15 residues. The germline V gene encodes CDR1 SQVTM and CDR2 ANQGSEA. The CDR3 DNA follows: TGCAGCGTTCTAACCCACCTTCGGACACGGGATGGCTACACCTTC. Its translation is CSVLTHLRTRDGYTF.

Written as DNA, the CDR3 is TGCGCCAGCAGCTTGGGACAGGGGAGAGACTATGGCTACACCTTC. Its translation: CASSLGQGRDYGYTF. The J gene is TRBJ1-2, the V gene TRBV5-1; 8 positions match TRBD1. Per the germline V gene, CDR1 is SGHRS and CDR2 is YFSETQ. The CDR3 sequence is 15 residues long. J lost 3 bases, V lost 0 bases, and 4 bases had no gene match.

This clonotype was picked up a small number of times. The chain joins TRBV20-1 to TRBJ2-5; tentatively, D is TRBD2 (7 bases). The V end lost 6 bases, the J end lost 5 bases, and 16 bases lay between the germline ends. The germline gives CDR1 DFQATT, CDR2 SNEGSKA (reference sequence). The CDR3 loop spans 13 amino acids. Here the CDR3 reads CSAPAGARETQYF. Here the CDR3 DNA reads TGCAGTGCCCCGGCGGGGGCAAGGGAGACCCAGTACTTC.

The chain uses TRBV12-3 or TRBV12-4 and TRBJ1-1, with 8 positions matching TRBD1. This CDR3 region has 13 residues. Trimming cost V 5 bases and J 7 bases; bases outside gene matches: 6. CDR3 in amino acids: CASSKRTGYEAFF. DNA of the CDR3: TGTGCCAGCAGTAAACGGACAGGGTATGAAGCTTTCTTT.

The rearrangement uses TRBV7-8 and TRBJ1-1; no reliable D call. V dropped 1 base and J dropped 6 bases, with 9 bases sitting between them. The CDR3 covers 13 residues. Per germline, CDR1 SGHVS and CDR2 FQNEAQ. For the CDR3, the DNA is TGTGCCAGCAGCTTAGAGGGTGAGGCTGAAGCTTTCTTT. This codes for CASSLEGEAEAFF.

V gene TRBV6-1 combines with J gene TRBJ1-6, with TRBD1 identical over 8 bases. V dropped 4 bases and J dropped 10; count of bases not matched to a gene: 9. There are 15 residues in the CDR3. CDR1 and CDR2 from the germline V gene are MNHNS and SASEGT. CDR3 in amino acids: CASSVDRGFGSPLHF. DNA of the CDR3: TGTGCCAGCAGTGTCGACAGGGGATTCGGGTCACCCCTCCACTTT.